The rows below give T cell receptor beta chains drawn from one sample of a study of blood T cell repertoires in COVID-19. The repertoire was sequenced with immunoSEQ multiplex PCR; TCRdb's copy has only in-frame clones and lacks some. The sample records fewer than 90,000 clones, around 90% being singletons. Input material: peripheral blood. Receptors were obtained from a male donor with acute or convalescent COVID-19. The CDR3 runs from the conserved cysteine through the conserved F or W. A D gene is named only where the DNA matches it firmly. Rows give clone size only sometimes, using once, few, many, or a class for an expanded clone.

>TRBV11-2|NA|NA|TRBJ2-7
TGTGCCAGCAGCGCAGGGTCCCACGAGCAGTACTTC
CASSAGSHEQYF
>TRBV5-1|NA|NA|TRBJ1-5
TGCGCCAGCAGCTTGGAGGGACTGTGGGAGCCCCAGCATTTT
CASSLEGLWEPQHF
>TRBV3-1/TRBV3-2|NA|TRBD1|TRBJ1-1
TGTGCCAGCAGCCTTGGACAGGGCGGACCCGAAGCTTTCTTT
CASSLGQGGPEAFF
>TRBV28|NA|TRBD1|TRBJ2-1
TGTGCCAGCAGTTTATTAGACGCCGGACAGGGGGGAAATGAGCAGTTCTTC
CASSLLDAGQGGNEQFF
>TRBV4-1|NA|TRBD1|TRBJ1-3
TGCGCCAGCAGCGGGACAGCCTCTGGAAACACCATATATTTT
CASSGTASGNTIYF
>TRBV15|few|NA|TRBJ1-4
TGTGCCACCAGCAGAGACGACGAGGGACTAAGAAAACTGTTTTTT
CATSRDDEGLRKLFF
>TRBV5-5|NA|NA|TRBJ2-7
TGTGCCAGCAGCTTGGGTCTACTCTACGAGCAGTACTTC
CASSLGLLYEQYF
>TRBV28|NA|TRBD1|TRBJ2-3
TGTGCCAGCAGTCCCGGGACAGGGACAGATACGCAGTATTTT
CASSPGTGTDTQYF
>TRBV6-1|NA|NA|TRBJ1-2
TGTGCCAGCAGTTCAGAGACAGGATCACTCTATGGCTACACCTTC
CASSSETGSLYGYTF
>TRBV4-2|NA|NA|TRBJ1-1
TGTGCCAGCAGCCAAGTTGGACCACAGGGAAGGCGGAACACTGAAGCTTTCTTT
CASSQVGPQGRRNTEAFF
>TRBV21-1|NA|NA|TRBJ2-2
TGTGCCAGCAGCCGCGGGGGGGAGTTGAACACCGGGGAGCTGTTTTTT
CASSRGGELNTGELFF
>TRBV4-1|NA|NA|TRBJ1-5
TGCGCCAGCAGTCCCGAGGAGCGGGTTGGCAATCAGCCCCAGCATTTT
CASSPEERVGNQPQHF
>TRBV7-6|few|NA|TRBJ2-3
TGTGCCAGCAGCTTAGATGTTATCACAGATACGCAGTATTTT
CASSLDVITDTQYF
>TRBV7-2|few|NA|TRBJ1-5
TGTGCCAGCAGCTTAAGTAGGGGGAACAATCAGCCCCAGCATTTT
CASSLSRGNNQPQHF
>TRBV7-9|NA|NA|TRBJ2-2
TGTGCCAGCAGCGAGACATTTGCCGGGGAGCTGTTTTTT
CASSETFAGELFF
>TRBV24-1|NA|NA|TRBJ2-7
TGTGCCACCAGTGACACGGGACGGGGGAGCTCCTACGAGCAGTACTTC
CATSDTGRGSSYEQYF
>TRBV6-5|once|TRBD1|TRBJ2-7
TGTGCCAGCAGTCCCCGGACAGGGGGCGACTACGAGCAGTACTTC
CASSPRTGGDYEQYF
>TRBV25-1|NA|NA|TRBJ2-3
TGTGCCAGCAGTGAATTAGGTTCAGGCTTCACAGATACGCAGTATTTT
CASSELGSGFTDTQYF
>TRBV7-2|NA|NA|TRBJ1-2
TGTGCCAGCAGCCCCGCAGGGTCTGGCTACACCTTC
CASSPAGSGYTF
>TRBV7-9|NA|TRBD1|TRBJ2-7
TGTGCCAGCAGCGCCGGGACAGGCGGCTCCTACGAGCAGTACTTC
CASSAGTGGSYEQYF
>TRBV5-4|once|NA|TRBJ1-1
TGTGCCAGCACACCAGGGGTCCTCATAAACACTGAAGCTTTCTTT
CASTPGVLINTEAFF
>TRBV11-2|once|NA|TRBJ1-1
TGTGCCAGTGGGGGCTCTTTGAACACTGAAGCTTTCTTT
CASGGSLNTEAFF
>TRBV7-3|once|NA|TRBJ2-6
TGTGCCAGCAGCTGGGGGCCTGGGGCCAACGTCCTGACTTTC
CASSWGPGANVLTF
>TRBV7-2|once|NA|TRBJ1-2
TGTGCCAGCAGCCCCAAGACGGGGAACTATGGCTACACCTTC
CASSPKTGNYGYTF
>TRBV18|NA|TRBD1|TRBJ1-1
TGTGCCAGCTCACGCGGGACAGGAGAGAACACTGAAGCTTTCTTT
CASSRGTGENTEAFF
>TRBV7-6|NA|NA|TRBJ1-2
TGTGCCAGCAGCCGACGAGGTAGGGACACTCACTATGGCTACACCTTC
CASSRRGRDTHYGYTF
>TRBV14|NA|TRBD1|TRBJ1-1
TGTGCCAGCAGCCAAACAGGGGTTACTGAAGCTTTCTTT
CASSQTGVTEAFF
>TRBV12-3/TRBV12-4|NA|NA|TRBJ2-1
TGTGCCAGCAGTTTTGGAGGGAATGAGCAGTTCTTC
CASSFGGNEQFF
>TRBV30|NA|NA|TRBJ1-1
TGTGCCTGGAGTCCGATAGGGGCCAGGGGCACTGAAGCTTTCTTT
CAWSPIGARGTEAFF
>TRBV24-1|NA|TRBD1|TRBJ2-7
TGTGCCACCAGTGACCCCGGGACAGGGATCTACGAGCAGTACTTC
CATSDPGTGIYEQYF
>TRBV11-2|NA|TRBD1|TRBJ1-5
TGTGCCAGCAGCCCGGACAGGGGGCAGCCCCAGCATTTT
CASSPDRGQPQHF
>TRBV7-6|NA|TRBD1|TRBJ1-4
TGTGCCAGCAGCTTCGGACAGGGAGGTGAAAAACTGTTTTTT
CASSFGQGGEKLFF
>TRBV5-1|few|NA|TRBJ1-3
TGCGCCAGCAGCTTGCCACAGGGCTCTGGAAACACCATATATTTT
CASSLPQGSGNTIYF
>TRBV5-8|NA|TRBD1|TRBJ1-5
TGTGCCAGCAGCTGGACAGGGACGATAAGCAATCAGCCCCAGCATTTT
CASSWTGTISNQPQHF
>TRBV2|NA|NA|TRBJ2-1
TGTGCCAGCAGTGAAGACGGGATCCCTAATGAGCAGTTCTTC
CASSEDGIPNEQFF
>TRBV19|NA|TRBD1|TRBJ1-2
TGTGCCAGTAGGGACAGGGTTCTTATCGGCTACACCTTC
CASRDRVLIGYTF
>TRBV4-2|NA|TRBD1|TRBJ1-1
TGTGCCAGCAGCCCAGGGGGGGGGACAGGCAACACTGAAGCTTTCTTT
CASSPGGGTGNTEAFF
>TRBV11-2|NA|TRBD1|TRBJ2-7
TGTGCCAGCAGCTGGACCGGGACAGGGGGTATAGGCGTCTACGAGCAGTACTTC
CASSWTGTGGIGVYEQYF
>TRBV19|once|TRBD1|TRBJ1-4
TGTGCCAGTAGTATGAGGACAGGGGATGAAAAACTGTTTTTT
CASSMRTGDEKLFF
>TRBV25-1|NA|NA|TRBJ2-4
TGTGCCAGCAGTGAAGGGACACTCGTTCGGGACATTCAGTACTTC
CASSEGTLVRDIQYF